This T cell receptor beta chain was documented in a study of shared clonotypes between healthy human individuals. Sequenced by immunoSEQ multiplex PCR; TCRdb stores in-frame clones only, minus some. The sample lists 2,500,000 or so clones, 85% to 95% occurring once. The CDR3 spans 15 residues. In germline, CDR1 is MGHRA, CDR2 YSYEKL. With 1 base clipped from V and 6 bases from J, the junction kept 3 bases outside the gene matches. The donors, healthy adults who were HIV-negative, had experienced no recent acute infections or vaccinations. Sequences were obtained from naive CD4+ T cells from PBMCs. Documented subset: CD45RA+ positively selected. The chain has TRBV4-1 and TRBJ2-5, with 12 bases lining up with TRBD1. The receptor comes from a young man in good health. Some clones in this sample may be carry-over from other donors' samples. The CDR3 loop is CASSQVGTGGKTQYF. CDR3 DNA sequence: TGCGCCAGCAGCCAAGTAGGGACAGGGGGCAAGACCCAGTACTTC.